These 30 T cell receptor beta chains were all obtained from the same sample, sequenced in a study of cytomegalovirus exposure and HLA in healthy donors. Both 60 Vbeta primers and 13 Jbeta primers went into the PCR. Generated by immunoSEQ multiplex PCR, the TCRdb table keeps only in-frame clones and is missing some. The sample has about 160,000 clones; roughly 76% are singletons. Sequencing used PBMCs. The receptors were gathered from a woman aged 45-65 years in good health and CMV-seronegative.

The V gene is TRBV6-6, the J gene TRBJ2-5, with 11 bases aligning to TRBD1. Germline V lookup: CDR1 MNHNY, CDR2 SVGAGI (reference sequence). This CDR3 is built from 15 residues. V shed 6 bases and J 5 bases; nucleotides not matched to a gene: 8. CDR3 loop: CASSRRDRGSETQYF. CDR3 DNA sequence: TGTGCCAGCAGCCGACGGGACAGGGGGTCGGAGACCCAGTACTTC.

This chain connects TRBV28 to TRBJ2-7, with 9 bases that match TRBD1. Germline lookup yields CDR1 MDHEN and CDR2 SYDVKM. The CDR3 is 16 residues long. Trimming took 6 bases from V and 0 from J; bases not matched to a gene: 9. The CDR3 coding sequence is TGTGCCAGCAGACCGAACAGGGGGCGAAGCTCCTACGAGCAGTACTTC. It encodes CASRPNRGRSSYEQYF. The whole variable domain, remainder taken from reference TRBV28 and TRBJ2-7, is DVKVTQSSRYLVKRTGEKVFLECVQDMDHENMFWYRQDPGLGLRLIYFSYDVKMKEKGDIPEGYSVSREKKERFSLILESASTNQTSMYLCASRPNRGRSSYEQYFGPGTRLTVT.

The V call is TRBV29-1, the J call TRBJ2-3; 7 nucleotides match TRBD2. The CDR3 has 14 residues. Germline V gives CDR1 SQVTM, CDR2 ANQGSEA. Trimming cost V 2 bases and J 3 bases; bases outside gene matches: 5. The CDR3 spells CSVEPSGETDTQYF. Here the CDR3 DNA reads TGCAGCGTTGAACCCAGCGGGGAGACAGATACGCAGTATTTT.

The V gene is TRBV27, the J gene TRBJ1-5; no definite D call. Trimming cost V 3 bases and J 7 bases, with 10 bases left between them. CDR1 MNHEY and CDR2 SMNVEV come from the germline V gene (reference sequence). This CDR3 is built from 13 residues. The CDR3 region has the DNA TGTGCCAGCAGTTTGAGCTACGGGCAGCCCCAGCATTTT. Its translation is CASSLSYGQPQHF.

The chain combines TRBV11-3 with TRBJ2-1, with 7 bases lining up with TRBD1. CDR3 length: 13 amino acids. Unmatched junction bases numbered 5, after V lost 1 base and J lost 11 bases. Germline CDR1 and CDR2: SGHNT and YENEEA. This CDR3 reads CASSLGQGSQQFF. In DNA, the CDR3 is TGTGCCAGCAGCTTAGGACAGGGTAGTCAGCAGTTCTTC.

This chain joins TRBV30 and TRBJ1-3; D not resolved. V was shortened by 4 bases and J by 7 bases, with 14 bases between the two germline ends. Germline lookup yields CDR1 GTSNPN and CDR2 SVGIG (reference sequence). CDR3 length: 13 amino acids. This chain's CDR3 is CAWNAGLVNTIYF. As DNA, the CDR3 is TGTGCCTGGAACGCCGGGTTGGTTAACACCATATATTTT.

The chain combines TRBV7-2 with TRBJ2-1; 13 nucleotides match TRBD2. Trimming took 5 bases from V and 13 from J; bases not matched to a gene: 5. Germline CDR1 reads SGHTA; CDR2 reads FQGNSA. There are 13 residues in the CDR3. The chain's CDR3 is CASSPGLAGLQFF. DNA for the CDR3: TGTGCCAGCAGCCCGGGACTAGCGGGACTCCAGTTCTTC.

The chain links TRBV7-6 to TRBJ2-1; D possibly corresponds to TRBD2 (5 bases). CDR1 SGHVS and CDR2 FNYEAQ come from the germline V gene. The CDR3 has 16 residues. Trimming left V 4 bases short and J 7 bases short, with 20 bases between. The CDR3 nucleotides read TGTGCCAGCAGCTCCCTCTGGCCGGGCCCGGGGAATGAGCAGTTCTTC. Its translation: CASSSLWPGPGNEQFF.

The V and J genes are TRBV7-2 and TRBJ1-6; 10 bases match TRBD1. J was trimmed by 10 bases and V by 5 bases; bases with no gene match: 11. This CDR3 has 16 amino acids. Per germline, CDR1 SGHTA and CDR2 FQGNSA. Here the CDR3 DNA reads TGTGCCAGCAGCCTGCGGGACAGGGGTAAGGGATCACCCCTCCACTTT. Translation: CASSLRDRGKGSPLHF.

This chain uses TRBV7-6 with TRBJ1-4, with 9 bases lining up with TRBD1. V lost 4 bases and J lost 4; bases outside the gene matches: 4. The CDR3 totals 15 residues. The V gene's germline CDR1 is SGHVS and CDR2 FNYEAQ. CDR3 DNA sequence: TGTGCCAGCAGCTCCCTGGGACAGGGTAATGAAAAACTGTTTTTT. Its translation: CASSSLGQGNEKLFF.

The chain couples TRBV6-1 to TRBJ2-3, with D possibly matching TRBD2 (5 bases). V was cut by 2 bases and J by 3 bases, with 15 bases left in between. Germline CDR1 MNHNS, CDR2 SASEGT. The CDR3 is 16 residues long. CDR3 bases: TGTGCCAGCAGTGAATCCCCGGACTTGCGTACAGATACGCAGTATTTT. Amino acid sequence: CASSESPDLRTDTQYF.

V gene TRBV2 combines with J gene TRBJ1-1; D is possibly TRBD1 (5 bases). The CDR3 sequence is 15 residues long. The ends were cut back, 8 bases at V and 2 bases at J, with 18 bases in the middle. CDR1 SNHLY and CDR2 FYNNEI come from the germline V gene. CDR3 DNA sequence: TGTGCCAGCGCCAGAGGTTCAGGGCCCAACACTGAAGCTTTCTTT. This gives the protein CASARGSGPNTEAFF.

This clone is a singleton in its sample. A junction end diverges from the germline sequence, so it may reflect a read error. The chain uses TRBV9 and TRBJ2-1, with a weak D call TRBD2 (6 bases). Germline V gene sequence: CDR1 SGDLS, CDR2 YYNGEE. CDR3 length: 15 amino acids. CDR3 protein: CASSATPGLPFEKFF. The CDR3 DNA reads TGTGCCAGCAGCGCGACTCCGGGACTCCCCTTTGAGAAGTTCTTC. Combining the CDR3 with reference TRBV9 and TRBJ2-1 gives the whole variable domain DSGVTQTPKHLITATGQRVTLRCSPRSGDLSVYWYQQSLDQGLQFLIQYYNGEERAKGNILERFSAQQFPDLHSELNLSSLELGDSALYFCASSATPGLPFEKFFGPGTRLTVL.

V usage is TRBV5-4 and J usage is TRBJ1-2, with D possibly being TRBD1 (5 bases). The CDR3 loop spans 15 amino acids. V was shortened by 4 bases and J by 4 bases, with 17 bases between the two germline ends. Germline-derived CDR1 and CDR2 are SGHNT and YYREEE (reference sequence). The CDR3 DNA follows: TGTGCCAGCAGCCTCCGGGGGGGGAGTGGCTATGGCTACACCTTC. This translates into CASSLRGGSGYGYTF.

V gene TRBV29-1 combines with J gene TRBJ1-3; no clear D. CDR1 and CDR2 (germline): SQVTM, ANQGSEA. This CDR3 is built from 11 residues. V shed 7 bases and J shed 4 bases, with 8 bases lying between them. CDR3 protein: CSAEGGNTIYF. The CDR3 coding sequence is TGCAGCGCAGAGGGCGGAAACACCATATATTTT.

The chain employs TRBV13 and TRBJ2-7; TRBD1 agrees at 10 bases. Trimming at V came to 5 bases and at J to 3 bases, leaving 7 bases not matched to a gene. The germline gives CDR1 PRHDT, CDR2 FYEKMQ (reference sequence). The CDR3 covers 15 residues. The CDR3 is CASSPRDRGFYEQYF. The DNA for the CDR3 is TGTGCCAGCAGCCCCCGGGACAGGGGATTCTACGAGCAGTACTTC.

Concerning this clone: Other DNA sequences in this specimen translate into the identical CDR3. The rearrangement uses TRBV29-1 and TRBJ1-1; D perhaps matches TRBD1 (6 bases). Trimming took 4 bases from V and 5 from J, leaving 11 bases between them. The CDR3 runs to 12 residues. CDR1 and CDR2 from the germline V gene are SQVTM and ANQGSEA. The CDR3 sequence: CSVVGGGTEAFF. DNA for the CDR3: TGCAGCGTTGTTGGGGGCGGAACTGAAGCTTTCTTT.

The chain combines TRBV2 with TRBJ2-7; a weak D match, TRBD1 (6 bases). CDR3 size: 14 residues. Germline loops: CDR1 SNHLY, CDR2 FYNNEI. Trimming removed 6 bases from V and 1 base from J, with 13 bases in between. CDR3 sequence reads: CASRRDTSSYEQYF. The CDR3 bases are TGTGCCAGCAGACGGGACACTTCTTCCTACGAGCAGTACTTC.

In regard to this clone: Compared with germline, one end of the junction differs, possibly owing to a read error. V is TRBV7-9 and J is TRBJ2-1; 7 bases line up with TRBD1. The V gene's germline CDR1 is SEHNR and CDR2 FQNEAQ (reference sequence). This CDR3 is built from 15 residues. The CDR3 loop is CSSTSPGQFSNEQFF. As DNA, the CDR3 is TGTTCCAGCACTTCCCCGGGACAGTTTTCTAATGAGCAGTTCTTC.

This clone was picked up one time. The DNA of the CDR3 is TGTGCCAGCAGTTCCGGCGGAGGGGGCCTTGGCGTCACTGAAGCTTTCTTT. Its translation is CASSSGGGGLGVTEAFF. The chain joins TRBV27 to TRBJ1-1; 7 bases line up with TRBD1. After removal of 4 bases from V and 4 bases from J, the junction contained 15 bases not matched to a gene. CDR1 and CDR2 from the germline V gene are MNHEY and SMNVEV (reference sequence). The CDR3 covers 17 residues.

J is TRBJ2-1 and V is TRBV5-1, with D unclear. Germline V gene sequence: CDR1 SGHRS, CDR2 YFSETQ. V was clipped by 4 bases and J by 6 bases, with 11 bases between them. The CDR3 spans 13 residues. In DNA form, the CDR3 reads TGCGCCAGCAGCCCAGGCCCCACCAATGAGCAGTTCTTC. Translation: CASSPGPTNEQFF.

This chain links TRBV30 with TRBJ2-1; 14 positions agree with TRBD2. CDR1 GTSNPN and CDR2 SVGIG come from the germline V gene (reference sequence). This CDR3 is 14 amino acids long. Trimming cost V 3 bases and J 6 bases; bases outside gene matches: 1. The CDR3: CAWRGLAGVNEQFF. As DNA, the CDR3 is TGTGCCTGGAGGGGACTAGCGGGAGTCAATGAGCAGTTCTTC.

V and J are TRBV4-3 and TRBJ2-7, with D tentatively TRBD1 (5 bases). Germline-derived CDR1 and CDR2 are LGHNA and YSLEER. The CDR3 runs to 16 residues. Trimming took off 4 bases at V and 0 bases at J, with 16 bases between the two ends. The CDR3 reads CASSLNPGALSYEQYF. The CDR3 coding sequence is TGCGCCAGCAGCCTAAACCCTGGGGCCCTCTCCTACGAGCAGTACTTC.

The table lists this clone with a few counts. The J gene is TRBJ2-3, the V gene TRBV9; D uncertain. V was shortened by 4 bases and J by 4 bases, with 10 bases between the two germline ends. Germline lookup yields CDR1 SGDLS and CDR2 YYNGEE. The CDR3 length is 13 residues. This chain's CDR3 is CASSPQVADTQYF. The CDR3 DNA follows: TGTGCCAGCAGCCCCCAGGTGGCAGATACGCAGTATTTT.

The chain couples TRBV7-2 to TRBJ1-1, with D perhaps TRBD1 (6 bases). V was clipped by 6 bases and J by 0 bases, with 8 bases between them. Germline assignment: CDR1 SGHTA and CDR2 FQGNSA. The CDR3 spans 13 residues. The CDR3 loop reads CASSSGVNTEAFF. The CDR3 coding sequence is TGTGCCAGCAGTTCAGGGGTGAACACTGAAGCTTTCTTT.

In its sample, this clone was seen many times. The chain uses TRBV5-6 and TRBJ1-3; TRBD1 matches at 8 bases. Germline V gives CDR1 SGHDT, CDR2 YYEEEE. The length of the CDR3 is 14 residues. After removal of 6 bases from V and 2 bases from J, the junction contained 4 bases not matched to a gene. The DNA of the CDR3 is TGTGCCAGCAACGACAGGGGAGCTGGAAACACCATATATTTT. Its protein is CASNDRGAGNTIYF.

In DNA form, the CDR3 reads TGTGCCAGCAGACCAAGTTTCGGTGGGGCCAACGTCCTGACTTTC. This translates into CASRPSFGGANVLTF. The chain links TRBV6-5 to TRBJ2-6; D unclear. Trimming took 6 bases from V and 3 from J, leaving 12 bases between them. The germline V gene encodes CDR1 MNHEY and CDR2 SVGAGI. CDR3 length equals 15 residues.

This clone was detected once. This chain links TRBV7-7 with TRBJ2-7; 8 bases align to TRBD1. V lost 4 bases and J lost 4; bases outside the gene matches: 3. The CDR3 spans 13 residues. Germline V gene lookup returns CDR1 SSHAT and CDR2 FNYEAQ (reference sequence). The CDR3 region is CASSSGTGYEQYF. The CDR3 DNA follows: TGTGCCAGCAGCTCCGGGACAGGATACGAGCAGTACTTC.

V gene TRBV4-2 combines with J gene TRBJ2-3, with D perhaps TRBD2 (7 bases). Trimming took 0 bases from V and 4 from J, leaving 17 bases between them. Germline values: CDR1 LGHNA, CDR2 YNFKEQ. This CDR3 comprises 17 residues. CDR3 nucleotides: TGTGCCAGCAGCCAAGAGGAGTTCGGGGGGCATGCAGATACGCAGTATTTT. Protein product: CASSQEEFGGHADTQYF.

The chain recombines TRBV29-1 with TRBJ2-3; TRBD1 matches at 7 bases. There are 15 residues in the CDR3. V lost 6 bases and J lost 2; bases outside the gene matches: 11. Germline CDR1 and CDR2: SQVTM and ANQGSEA. The CDR3 here is CSVYHTGADTDTQYF. As DNA, the CDR3 is TGCAGCGTGTACCATACAGGGGCAGACACAGATACGCAGTATTTT.